This TCR beta chain is from a study of control samples from healthy donors and cancer patients. V was shortened by 5 bases and J by 0 bases, with 7 bases between the two germline ends. The CDR3 loop spans 12 amino acids. Germline V gene data show CDR1 as SQVTM and CDR2 as ANQGSEA. Only one count was recorded for this clone. The assay was immunoSEQ multiplex PCR, and TCRdb's table has in-frame clones only and misses some. The sample lists about 120,000 clones; roughly 88% were seen once. This sequence was found in a man aged 35 to 55 in good health. The V gene is TRBV29-1, the J gene TRBJ1-2, with unresolved D. The sequencing input was blood. The CDR3 protein is CSVSGTNYGYTF. The CDR3 DNA reads TGCAGCGTTTCGGGGACTAACTATGGCTACACCTTC.